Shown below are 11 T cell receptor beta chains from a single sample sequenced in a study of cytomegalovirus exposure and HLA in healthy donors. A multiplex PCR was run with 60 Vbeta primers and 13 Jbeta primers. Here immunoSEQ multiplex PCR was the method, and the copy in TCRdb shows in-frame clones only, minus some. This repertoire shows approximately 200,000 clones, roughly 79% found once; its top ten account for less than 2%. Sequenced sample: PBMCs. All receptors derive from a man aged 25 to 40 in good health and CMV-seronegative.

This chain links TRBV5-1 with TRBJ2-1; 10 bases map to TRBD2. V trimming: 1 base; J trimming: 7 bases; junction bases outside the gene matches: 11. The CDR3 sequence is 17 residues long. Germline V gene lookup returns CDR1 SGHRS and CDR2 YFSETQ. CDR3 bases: TGCGCCAGCAGCTTGATATCGGGAGCGGGAGGGCAAAATGAGCAGTTCTTC. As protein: CASSLISGAGGQNEQFF.

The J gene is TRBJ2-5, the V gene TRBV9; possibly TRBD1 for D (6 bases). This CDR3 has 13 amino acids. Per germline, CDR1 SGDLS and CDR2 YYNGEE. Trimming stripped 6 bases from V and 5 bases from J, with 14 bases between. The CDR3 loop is CASTGDIGETQYF. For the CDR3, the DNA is TGTGCCAGCACCGGGGACATAGGGGAGACCCAGTACTTC. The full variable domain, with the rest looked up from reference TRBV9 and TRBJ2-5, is DSGVTQTPKHLITATGQRVTLRCSPRSGDLSVYWYQQSLDQGLQFLIQYYNGEERAKGNILERFSAQQFPDLHSELNLSSLELGDSALYFCASTGDIGETQYFGPGTRLLVL.

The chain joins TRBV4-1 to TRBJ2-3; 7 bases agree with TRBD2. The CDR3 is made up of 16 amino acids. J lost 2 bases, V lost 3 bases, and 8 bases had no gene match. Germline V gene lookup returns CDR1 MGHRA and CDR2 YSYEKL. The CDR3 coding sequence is TGCGCCAGCAGCCAGCCCACTAGCGTCGTCACAGATACGCAGTATTTT. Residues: CASSQPTSVVTDTQYF.

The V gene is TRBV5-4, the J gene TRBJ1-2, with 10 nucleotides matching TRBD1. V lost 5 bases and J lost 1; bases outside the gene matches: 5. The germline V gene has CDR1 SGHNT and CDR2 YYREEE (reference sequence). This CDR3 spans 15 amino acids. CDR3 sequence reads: CASRAGQGFNYGYTF. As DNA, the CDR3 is TGTGCCAGCAGGGCGGGACAGGGGTTTAACTATGGCTACACCTTC. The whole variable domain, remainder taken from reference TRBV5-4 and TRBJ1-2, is ETGVTQSPTHLIKTRGQQVTLRCSSQSGHNTVSWYQQALGQGPQFIFQYYREEENGRGNFPPRFSGLQFPNYSSELNVNALELDDSALYLCASRAGQGFNYGYTFGSGTRLTVV.

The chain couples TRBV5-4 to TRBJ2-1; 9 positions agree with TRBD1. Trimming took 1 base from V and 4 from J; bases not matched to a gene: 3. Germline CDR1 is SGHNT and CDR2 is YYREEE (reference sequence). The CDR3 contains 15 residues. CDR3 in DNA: TGTGCCAGCAGCTTGTCAGGGACAGGGTACAATGAGCAGTTCTTC. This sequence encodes CASSLSGTGYNEQFF.

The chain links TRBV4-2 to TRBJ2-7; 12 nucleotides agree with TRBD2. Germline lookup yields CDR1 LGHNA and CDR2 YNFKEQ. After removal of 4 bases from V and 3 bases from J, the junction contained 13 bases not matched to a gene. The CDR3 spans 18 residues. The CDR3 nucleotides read TGTGCCAGCAGCCCCCAAGAGTTACCTAGCGGGGGGGTCTACGAGCAGTACTTC. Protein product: CASSPQELPSGGVYEQYF.

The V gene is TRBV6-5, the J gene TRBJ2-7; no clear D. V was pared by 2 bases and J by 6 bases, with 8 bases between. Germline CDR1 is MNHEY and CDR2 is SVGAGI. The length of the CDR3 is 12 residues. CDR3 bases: TGTGCCAGCAGTTACGTCGGCGGCGAGCAGTACTTC. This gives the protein CASSYVGGEQYF.

The chain's CDR3 is CASSWGTGAGETQYF. DNA of the CDR3: TGTGCCAGCAGTTGGGGGACAGGGGCGGGGGAGACCCAGTACTTC. The V and J genes are TRBV27 and TRBJ2-5; TRBD1 matches at 10 bases. The germline CDR1 and CDR2 sequences are MNHEY and SMNVEV (reference sequence). Trimming took 4 bases from V and 5 from J; bases not matched to a gene: 7. The CDR3 extends over 15 amino acids.

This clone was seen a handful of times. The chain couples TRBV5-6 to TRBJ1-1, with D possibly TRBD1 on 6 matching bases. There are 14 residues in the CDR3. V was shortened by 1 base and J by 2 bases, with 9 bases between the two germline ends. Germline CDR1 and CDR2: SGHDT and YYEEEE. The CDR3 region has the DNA TGTGCCAGCAGCTTGAGGGGGATAAACACTGAAGCTTTCTTT. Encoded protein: CASSLRGINTEAFF. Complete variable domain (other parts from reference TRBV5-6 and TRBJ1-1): DAGVTQSPTHLIKTRGQQVTLRCSPKSGHDTVSWYQQALGQGPQFIFQYYEEEERQRGNFPDRFSGHQFPNYSSELNVNALLLGDSALYLCASSLRGINTEAFFGQGTRLTVV.

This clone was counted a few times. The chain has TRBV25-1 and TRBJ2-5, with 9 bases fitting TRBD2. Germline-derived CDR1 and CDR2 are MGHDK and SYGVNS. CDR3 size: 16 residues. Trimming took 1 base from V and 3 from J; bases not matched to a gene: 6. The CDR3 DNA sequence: TGTGCCAGCAGTGAATCAGGACTAGCGTACAAAGAGACCCAGTACTTC. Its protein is CASSESGLAYKETQYF.

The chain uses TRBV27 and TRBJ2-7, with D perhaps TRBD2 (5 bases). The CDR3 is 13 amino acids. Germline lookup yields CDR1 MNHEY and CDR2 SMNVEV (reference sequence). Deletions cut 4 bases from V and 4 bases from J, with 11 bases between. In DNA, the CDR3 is TGTGCCAGCAGTTCTCCCGGGGTTTACGAGCAGTACTTC. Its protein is CASSSPGVYEQYF.